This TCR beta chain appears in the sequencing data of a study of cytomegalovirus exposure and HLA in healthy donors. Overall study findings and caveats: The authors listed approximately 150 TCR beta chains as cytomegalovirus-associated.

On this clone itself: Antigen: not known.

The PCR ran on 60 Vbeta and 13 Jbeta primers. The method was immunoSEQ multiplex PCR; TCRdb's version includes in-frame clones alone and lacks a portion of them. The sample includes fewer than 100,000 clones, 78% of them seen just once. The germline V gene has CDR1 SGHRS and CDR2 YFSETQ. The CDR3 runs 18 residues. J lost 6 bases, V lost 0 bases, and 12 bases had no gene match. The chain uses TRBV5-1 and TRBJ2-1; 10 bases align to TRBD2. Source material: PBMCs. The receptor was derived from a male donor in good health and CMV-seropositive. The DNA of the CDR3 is TGCGCCAGCAGCTTGGCAGGGTTCAGGAGCGGGGGGGGCAATGAGCAGTTCTTC. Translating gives CASSLAGFRSGGGNEQFF.